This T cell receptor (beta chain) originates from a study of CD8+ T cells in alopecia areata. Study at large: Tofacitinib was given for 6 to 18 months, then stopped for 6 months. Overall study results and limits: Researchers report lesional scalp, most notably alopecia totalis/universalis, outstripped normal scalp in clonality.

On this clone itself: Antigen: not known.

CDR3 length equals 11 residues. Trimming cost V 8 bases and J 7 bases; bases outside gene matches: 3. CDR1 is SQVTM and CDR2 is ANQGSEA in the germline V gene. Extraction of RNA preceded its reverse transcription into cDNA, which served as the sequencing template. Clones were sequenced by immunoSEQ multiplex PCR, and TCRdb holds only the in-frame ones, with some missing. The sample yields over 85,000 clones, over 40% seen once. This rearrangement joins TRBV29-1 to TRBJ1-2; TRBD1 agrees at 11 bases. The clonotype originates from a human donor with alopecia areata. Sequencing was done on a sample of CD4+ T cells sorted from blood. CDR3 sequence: CSTGTGGGYTF. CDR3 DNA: TGCAGCACTGGGACAGGGGGTGGCTACACCTTC.